The following is a TCR beta chain sequence with its context. This clone's antigen is unknown. No clone much larger than this one lies a single base away; base qualities are absent. Library preparation employed the immunoSEQ multiplex PCR assay. Sourced from immuneACCESS, this table was stored by TCRdb with only in-frame sequences that have V and J called. A share of the clones is absent; for the studies checked, an unresolved V gene accounts for under half, and the remainder has no known explanation. Counted in this sample were roughly 180,000 clones; about 91% of them appeared once. 2% to 2.5% of the sample goes to the ten largest clones. These data are taken from a study of control samples from healthy donors and cancer patients (TCRdb year 2020). This clonotype originated in a woman aged 40-49 years in good health. Input material: blood.

The CDR3 protein is CASSGGGATAFF. The bases read TGCGCCAGCAGTGGAGGGGGCGCGACGGCTTTCTTT. The sequence joins TRBV10-2 to TRBJ1-1, and 7 junctional nucleotides match TRBD1. The germline V gene gives CDR1 as WSHSY and CDR2 as SAAADI. From V the trimming removes 4 bases and from J it removes 11 bases, while the gene matches leave 7 bases of the junction unaccounted for. Counted from cysteine to phenylalanine, this CDR3 has 12 amino acids. Only the CDR3 part of the read is kept: 36 bases, read in frame from the first base.